These 3 T cell receptor beta chains originate from one sample sequenced in a study of T cell responses to AZD1222 COVID-19 vaccine. Only in-frame clones appear in the TCRdb table, and some are missing; sequencing was by immunoSEQ multiplex PCR. The table shows about 150,000 clones, with less than 95% occurring only once. Here the sequenced sample was peripheral blood, taken on day 0 of AZD1222 vaccination. These receptors were collected from an adult in good health.

The chain combines TRBV28 with TRBJ1-2; the match to TRBD1 covers 11 bases. The CDR3 length is 13 residues. With 4 bases clipped from V and 7 bases from J, the junction kept 2 bases outside the gene matches. Per germline, CDR1 MDHEN and CDR2 SYDVKM. CDR3 in DNA: TGTGCCAGCAGTTCGGACAGGGGGCTTGGCTACACCTTC. This sequence encodes CASSSDRGLGYTF.

V gene TRBV5-3 combines with J gene TRBJ2-3; 13 bases map to TRBD2. TRBV5-3 qualifies as an ORF whose function is uncertain. The CDR3 totals 14 residues. J was trimmed by 5 bases and V by 9 bases; bases with no gene match: 6. As DNA, the CDR3 is TGTGCCACGAGGACTAGCGGGAGAGTAGATACGCAGTATTTT. The encoded protein is CATRTSGRVDTQYF.

The V and J genes are TRBV6-2 or TRBV6-3 and TRBJ1-3; D is unresolved. The V end lost 2 bases, the J end lost 0 bases, and 8 bases lay between the germline ends. Germline CDR1 MNHEY, CDR2 SVGEGT. The CDR3 spans 15 residues. CDR3 coding DNA: TGTGCCAGCAGTTACACGCGGGGCTCTGGAAACACCATATATTTT. It is translated as CASSYTRGSGNTIYF.